This is a list of T cell receptor beta chains from one sample in a study of T-cell memory formation after mild COVID-19. One entry per CDR3 protein, called by TCRdb with MiXCR from the 5' RACE reads. The table lists 150,000 to 200,000 distinct CDR3 sequences, under 14% of them singletons. Sequences were obtained from PBMCs or a T cell subset sorted from them (not recorded which). Receptor source: a man in his late teens or twenties who had mild COVID-19 (a few samples of this study predate the infection). Cell type and time point are not known. Each CDR3 is given with its conserved first and last residue. A D gene is named only where the DNA matches it firmly. The size field is filled for only some rows; it gives once, few, many or a size class.

V,size,D,J,DNA,CDR3
TRBV7-2,NA,NA,TRBJ1-1,TGTGCCAGCAGCTTAGGGGGTAAAGGCACTGAAGCTTTCTTT,CASSLGGKGTEAFF
TRBV6-1,many,NA,TRBJ2-7,TGTGCCAGCAGTGAAGGAGACCTCTACGAGCAGTACTTC,CASSEGDLYEQYF
TRBV29-1,few,NA,TRBJ1-1,TGCAGCGTTGTGCAAGGCATGAACACTGAAGCTTTCTTT,CSVVQGMNTEAFF
TRBV4-1,many,NA,TRBJ2-3,TGCGCCAGCAGCCAAGAAAATTCCCCGAACACAGATACGCAGTATTTT,CASSQENSPNTDTQYF
TRBV7-3,few,TRBD1,TRBJ1-6,TGTGCCAGCAGCTTTGGACAGGGTGGTTCACCCCTCCACTTT,CASSFGQGGSPLHF
TRBV7-2,many,NA,TRBJ1-5,TGTGCCAGCAGCTTACAACGGACGGGGAATCAGCCCCAGCATTTT,CASSLQRTGNQPQHF
TRBV28,NA,NA,TRBJ2-3,TGTGCCAGCAGCAACCTAGGACTGAGGGGTACGCAGTATTTT,CASSNLGLRGTQYF
TRBV4-2,NA,NA,TRBJ2-2,TGTGCCAGCAGCCAAGTGTCCCAGGGCGGGAACACCGGGGAGCTGTTTTTT,CASSQVSQGGNTGELFF
TRBV28,few,NA,TRBJ1-4,TGTGCCAGCAGTTTGGTGGGTCATCGGACTAATGAAAAACTGTTTTTT,CASSLVGHRTNEKLFF
TRBV5-1,few,NA,TRBJ2-1,TGCGCCAGCAGCTGGACAGATGGGGTGTATGAGCAGTTCTTC,CASSWTDGVYEQFF
TRBV7-8,NA,TRBD1,TRBJ1-2,TGTGCCAGCAGCCGGGACAGGAGAAACTATGGCTACACCTTC,CASSRDRRNYGYTF
TRBV20-1,NA,TRBD1,TRBJ2-7,TGCAGTGCCCCCGGACAGGTGAATGGGGAGCAGTACTTC,CSAPGQVNGEQYF
TRBV9,NA,NA,TRBJ2-2,TGTGCCAGCAGCACCCGGGCCGGGTCGGGCACCGGGGAGCTGTTTTTT,CASSTRAGSGTGELFF
TRBV7-9,NA,NA,TRBJ1-3,TGTGCCAGCAGCCGAGACAGCGTCTCTGGAAACACCATATATTTT,CASSRDSVSGNTIYF
TRBV6-4,few,TRBD1,TRBJ2-5,TGTGCCAACCTAGCTATTGGGACAGTACAAGAGACCCAGTACTTC,CANLAIGTVQETQYF
TRBV19,few,NA,TRBJ1-3,TGTGCCAGCCGAGACAGGAAACCTGGAAACACCATATATTTT,CASRDRKPGNTIYF
TRBV2,many,NA,TRBJ2-5,TGTGCCAGCAGTGAACGGGGTAGCCAAGAGACCCAGTACTTC,CASSERGSQETQYF
TRBV7-6,NA,TRBD1,TRBJ1-5,TGTGCCAGCACCTTAAGGCCGGGACAGGGGGATCAGCCCCAGCATTTT,CASTLRPGQGDQPQHF
TRBV5-1,NA,NA,TRBJ2-6,TGCGCCAGCAGCTTTGGACAGTCTGGGGCCAACGTCCTGACTTTC,CASSFGQSGANVLTF
TRBV7-2,many,NA,TRBJ2-3,TGTGCCAGCAGCTTAGACCGGGGAGCAGATACGCAGTATTTT,CASSLDRGADTQYF
TRBV30,few,NA,TRBJ1-4,TGTGCCTGGAATGGGGAGGACAGCACCGGTGAAAAACTGTTTTTT,CAWNGEDSTGEKLFF
TRBV7-3,few,TRBD1,TRBJ1-1,TGTGCCAGCGGACAGGGGGGGAACACTGAAGCTTTCTTT,CASGQGGNTEAFF
TRBV4-1,NA,TRBD1,TRBJ1-5,TGCGCCAGCAGCCGGGGACAGGGGACCCTAGGGGTGAATCAGCCCCAGCATTTT,CASSRGQGTLGVNQPQHF